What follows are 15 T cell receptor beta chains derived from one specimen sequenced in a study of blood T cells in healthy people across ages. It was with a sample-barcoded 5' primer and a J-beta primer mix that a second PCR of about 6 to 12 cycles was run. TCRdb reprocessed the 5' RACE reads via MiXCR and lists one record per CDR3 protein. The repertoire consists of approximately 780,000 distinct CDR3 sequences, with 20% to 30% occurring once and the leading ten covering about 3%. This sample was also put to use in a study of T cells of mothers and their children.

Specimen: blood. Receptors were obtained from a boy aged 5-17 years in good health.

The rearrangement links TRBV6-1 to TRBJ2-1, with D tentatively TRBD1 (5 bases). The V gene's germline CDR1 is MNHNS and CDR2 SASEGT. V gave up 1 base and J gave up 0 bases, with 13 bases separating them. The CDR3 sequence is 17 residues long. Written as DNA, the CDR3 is TGTGCCAGCAGTGAAGTCAGGGCTCTCGGCTCCTACAATGAGCAGTTCTTC. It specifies CASSEVRALGSYNEQFF.

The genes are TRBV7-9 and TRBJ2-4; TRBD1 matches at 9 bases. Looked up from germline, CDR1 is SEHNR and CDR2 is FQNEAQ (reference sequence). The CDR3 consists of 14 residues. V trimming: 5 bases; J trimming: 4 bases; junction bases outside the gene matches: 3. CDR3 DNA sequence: TGTGCCAGCAGCGAAGGGACAGGGAAAAACATTCAGTACTTC. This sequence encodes CASSEGTGKNIQYF.

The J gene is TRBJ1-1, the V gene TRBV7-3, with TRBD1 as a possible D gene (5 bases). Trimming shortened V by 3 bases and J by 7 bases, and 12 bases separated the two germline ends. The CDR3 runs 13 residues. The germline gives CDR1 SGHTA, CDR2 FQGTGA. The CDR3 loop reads CASSLSGIGEAFF. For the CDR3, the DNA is TGTGCCAGCAGCTTGTCAGGGATTGGTGAAGCTTTCTTT.

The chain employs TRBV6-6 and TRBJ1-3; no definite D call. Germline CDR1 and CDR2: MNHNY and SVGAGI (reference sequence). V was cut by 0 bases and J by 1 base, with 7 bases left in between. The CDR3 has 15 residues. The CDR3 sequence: CASSYSQTSGNTIYF. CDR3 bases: TGTGCCAGCAGTTACTCCCAGACGTCTGGAAACACCATATATTTT.

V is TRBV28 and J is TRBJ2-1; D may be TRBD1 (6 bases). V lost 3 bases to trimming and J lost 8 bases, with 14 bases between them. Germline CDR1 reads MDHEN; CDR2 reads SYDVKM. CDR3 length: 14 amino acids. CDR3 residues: CASSLDSPTDEQFF. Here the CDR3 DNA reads TGTGCCAGCAGTTTGGACAGCCCCACGGATGAGCAGTTCTTC.

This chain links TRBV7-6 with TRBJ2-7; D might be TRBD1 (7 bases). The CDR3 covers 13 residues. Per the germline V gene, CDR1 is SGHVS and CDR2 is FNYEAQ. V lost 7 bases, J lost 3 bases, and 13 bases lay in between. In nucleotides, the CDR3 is TGTGCCAGCATCACCAGGGGGGACTACGAGCAGTACTTC. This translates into CASITRGDYEQYF.

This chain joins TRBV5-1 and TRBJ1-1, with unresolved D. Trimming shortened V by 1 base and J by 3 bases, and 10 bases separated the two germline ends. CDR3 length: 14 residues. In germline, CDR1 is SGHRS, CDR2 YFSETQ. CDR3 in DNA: TGCGCCAGCAGCTTGACGCCAAGGGACACTGAAGCTTTCTTT. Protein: CASSLTPRDTEAFF.

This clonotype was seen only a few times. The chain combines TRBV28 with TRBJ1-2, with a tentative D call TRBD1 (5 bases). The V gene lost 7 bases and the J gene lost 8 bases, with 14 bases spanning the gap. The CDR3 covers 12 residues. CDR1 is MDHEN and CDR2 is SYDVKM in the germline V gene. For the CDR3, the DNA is TGTGCCAGCACCCGGAACGGGGACGGCTACACCTTC. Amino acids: CASTRNGDGYTF.

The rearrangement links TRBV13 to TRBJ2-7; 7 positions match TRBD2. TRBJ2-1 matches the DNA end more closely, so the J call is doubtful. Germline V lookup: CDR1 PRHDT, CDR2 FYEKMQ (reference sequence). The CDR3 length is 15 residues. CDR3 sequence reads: CASHRLAHTYNEQFF. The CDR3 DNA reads TGTGCCAGCCACCGACTAGCTCATACCTACAATGAGCAGTTCTTC.

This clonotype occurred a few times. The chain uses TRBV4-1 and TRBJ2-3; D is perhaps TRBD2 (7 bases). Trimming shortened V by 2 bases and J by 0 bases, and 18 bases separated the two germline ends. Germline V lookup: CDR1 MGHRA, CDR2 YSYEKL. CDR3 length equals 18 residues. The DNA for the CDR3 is TGCGCCAGCAGCCAAACCACGGGCGGGGGCTACAGCACAGATACGCAGTATTTT. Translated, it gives CASSQTTGGGYSTDTQYF.

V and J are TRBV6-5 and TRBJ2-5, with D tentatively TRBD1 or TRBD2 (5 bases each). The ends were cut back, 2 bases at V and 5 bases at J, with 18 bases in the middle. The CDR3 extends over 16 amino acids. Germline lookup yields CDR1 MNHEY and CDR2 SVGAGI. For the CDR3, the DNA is TGTGCCAGCAGTTACGATTGCCCGGGGCTTGAGGAGACCCAGTACTTC. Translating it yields CASSYDCPGLEETQYF.

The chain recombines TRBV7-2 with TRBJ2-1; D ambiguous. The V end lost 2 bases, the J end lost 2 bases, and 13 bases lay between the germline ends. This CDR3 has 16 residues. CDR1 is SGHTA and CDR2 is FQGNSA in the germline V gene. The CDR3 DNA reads TGTGCCAGCAGCTTACTTGGGCGGAGCACCTACAATGAGCAGTTCTTC. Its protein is CASSLLGRSTYNEQFF.

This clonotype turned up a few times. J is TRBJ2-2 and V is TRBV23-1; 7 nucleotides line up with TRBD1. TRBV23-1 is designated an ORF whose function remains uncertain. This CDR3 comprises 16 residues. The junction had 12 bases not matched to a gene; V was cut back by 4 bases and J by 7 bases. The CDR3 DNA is TGCGCCAGCAGTCCTAAGCGACAGGGTTACGGCGGGGAGCTGTTTTTT. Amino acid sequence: CASSPKRQGYGGELFF.

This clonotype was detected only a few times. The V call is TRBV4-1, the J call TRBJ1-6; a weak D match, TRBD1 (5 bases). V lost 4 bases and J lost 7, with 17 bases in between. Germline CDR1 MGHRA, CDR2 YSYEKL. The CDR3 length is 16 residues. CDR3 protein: CASSLNGGLGNSPLHF. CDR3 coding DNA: TGCGCCAGCAGCCTTAACGGGGGACTCGGGAATTCACCCCTCCACTTT.

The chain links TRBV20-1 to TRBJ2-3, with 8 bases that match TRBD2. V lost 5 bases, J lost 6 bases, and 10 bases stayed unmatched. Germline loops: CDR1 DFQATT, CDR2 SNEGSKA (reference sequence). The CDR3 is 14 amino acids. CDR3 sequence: CSAAVSGGEDTQYF. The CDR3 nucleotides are TGCAGTGCTGCCGTGAGCGGGGGCGAGGATACGCAGTATTTT.